The next 25 T cell receptor beta chains were all read from a single sample in a study of blood T cell repertoires in COVID-19. The table came from immunoSEQ multiplex PCR; TCRdb's copy has only in-frame clones and leaves some out. This table holds some 88,000 clones, around 79% found once. Specimen: peripheral blood. These receptors all stem from a human donor in a cohort sampled during active COVID-19.

V gene TRBV10-3 combines with J gene TRBJ2-7, with 11 nucleotides matching TRBD2. Germline V CDR1 and CDR2: ENHRY, SYGVKD. V was pared by 7 bases and J by 2 bases, with 10 bases of the junction left unmatched. The CDR3 runs to 16 residues. The CDR3 here is CAIKGTSGKGAYEQYF. The DNA for the CDR3 is TGTGCCATCAAGGGGACTAGCGGAAAGGGGGCCTACGAGCAGTACTTC.

The V and J genes are TRBV6-6 and TRBJ2-2; TRBD1 matches 10 bases. Losses at the gene ends were 5 bases for V and 6 bases for J; bases not matched to a gene: 12. This CDR3 is 17 amino acids long. Per germline, CDR1 MNHNY and CDR2 SVGAGI (reference sequence). DNA for the CDR3: TGTGCCAGCAGTCCGGGACAGGGGCATTCTGGCGCCGGGGAGCTGTTTTTT. This translates into CASSPGQGHSGAGELFF.

V gene TRBV27 combines with J gene TRBJ2-5; TRBD1 might be the D (5 bases). Trimming took off 6 bases at V and 2 bases at J, with 19 bases between the two ends. The CDR3 runs 16 residues. Germline lookup yields CDR1 MNHEY and CDR2 SMNVEV (reference sequence). The CDR3 nucleotides are TGTGCCAGCAGCCTCCGACTCTCAGGGCCGCAAGAGACCCAGTACTTC. This translates into CASSLRLSGPQETQYF.

This clone occurred once. The rearrangement joins TRBV28 to TRBJ2-7, with D perhaps TRBD1 or TRBD2 (9 bases each). This CDR3 has 19 residues. Germline-derived CDR1 and CDR2 are MDHEN and SYDVKM. The V end lost 2 bases, the J end lost 3 bases, and 26 bases lay between the germline ends. The CDR3 sequence is CASSLGTGYSGSLHYEQYF. The CDR3 region has the DNA TGTGCCAGCAGTTTAGGGACAGGGTATAGCGGGAGCCTCCACTACGAGCAGTACTTC.

The J gene is TRBJ2-7, the V gene TRBV29-1; D is unresolved. V lost 5 bases and J 5 bases, leaving 16 bases between the germline ends. CDR1 is SQVTM, CDR2 ANQGSEA, per germline. The CDR3 length is 13 residues. The CDR3 sequence is CSVLWAIPHEQYF. The CDR3 nucleotides are TGCAGCGTTCTCTGGGCTATTCCCCACGAGCAGTACTTC.

This clone was detected a few times. This chain links TRBV18 with TRBJ1-3; D is possibly TRBD1 (5 bases). Germline lookup yields CDR1 KGHSH and CDR2 LQKENI. Trimming stripped 4 bases from V and 3 bases from J, with 10 bases between. CDR3 length: 14 amino acids. The DNA for the CDR3 is TGTGCCAGCTCACGCGGGACGGTTGGAAACACCATATATTTT. Its translation: CASSRGTVGNTIYF.

V is TRBV6-5 and J is TRBJ2-1; 7 nucleotides line up with TRBD1. Germline CDR1 MNHEY, CDR2 SVGAGI. After removal of 0 bases from V and 4 bases from J, the junction contained 3 bases not matched to a gene. The CDR3 has 15 amino acids. This chain's CDR3 is CASSYSAGGYNEQFF. DNA of the CDR3: TGTGCCAGCAGTTACTCAGCAGGGGGTTACAATGAGCAGTTCTTC.

The V and J genes are TRBV11-2 and TRBJ2-1; the match to TRBD2 covers 10 bases. Looked up from germline, CDR1 is SGHAT and CDR2 is FQNNGV. CDR3 length: 16 amino acids. V lost 4 bases to trimming and J lost 8 bases; unmatched junction nucleotides: 11. CDR3 nucleotide sequence: TGTGCCAGCAGCTCCCGGACTAGCGGCCAGGGGGATGAGCAGTTCTTC. Amino acids: CASSSRTSGQGDEQFF. The full variable domain, its missing parts supplied by reference TRBV11-2 and TRBJ2-1, is EAGVAQSPRYKIIEKRQSVAFWCNPISGHATLYWYQQILGQGPKLLIQFQNNGVVDDSQLPKDRFSAERLKGVDSTLKIQPAKLEDSAVYLCASSSRTSGQGDEQFFGPGTRLTVL.

The chain has TRBV30 and TRBJ2-7; D may be TRBD1 (5 bases). V lost 5 bases and J 4 bases, leaving 9 bases between the germline ends. The CDR3 is 11 residues long. CDR1 is GTSNPN and CDR2 is SVGIG in the germline V gene (reference sequence). DNA for the CDR3: TGTGCCTGGGCAGGGCAGTACGAGCAGTACTTC. Translated: CAWAGQYEQYF.

The chain recombines TRBV7-8 with TRBJ2-3; TRBD2 might be the D (5 bases). Trimming removed 5 bases at V and 6 bases at J, with 18 bases between. Germline V gene sequence: CDR1 SGHVS, CDR2 FQNEAQ. There are 15 residues in the CDR3. CDR3 DNA sequence: TGTGCCAGCAGCCAGGTAGCCCACTGGGAGGATACGCAGTATTTT. This sequence encodes CASSQVAHWEDTQYF. The full variable domain, completed using reference TRBV7-8 and TRBJ2-3, is GAGVSQSPRYKVAKRGQDVALRCDPISGHVSLFWYQQALGQGPEFLTYFQNEAQLDKSGLPSDRFFAERPEGSVSTLKIQRTQQEDSAVYLCASSQVAHWEDTQYFGPGTRLTVL.

This clone came up once. V usage is TRBV3-1 (or the pseudogene TRBV3-2) and J usage is TRBJ2-1; TRBD2 agrees at 7 bases. The CDR3 has 16 residues. V lost 0 bases and J lost 8; bases outside the gene matches: 10. Germline CDR1 and CDR2: LGHDT and YNNKEL (reference sequence). The CDR3 loop is CASSQDPGRPRDEQFF. CDR3 bases: TGTGCCAGCAGCCAAGACCCCGGGAGGCCCCGGGATGAGCAGTTCTTC.

The V and J genes are TRBV19 and TRBJ1-3; 8 bases align to TRBD1. V trimming: 5 bases; J trimming: 2 bases; junction bases outside the gene matches: 8. The CDR3 consists of 16 residues. Germline CDR1 LNHDA, CDR2 SQIVND (reference sequence). The CDR3 bases are TGTGCCAGTAGTCTCGGACAGGGTCAAACTGGAAACACCATATATTTT. Its translation: CASSLGQGQTGNTIYF.

The V gene is TRBV11-2, the J gene TRBJ2-7; the match to TRBD2 covers 13 bases. Germline CDR1 and CDR2: SGHAT and FQNNGV. The CDR3 extends over 16 amino acids. Trimming cost V 5 bases and J 4 bases; bases outside gene matches: 8. The CDR3 loop is CASSTGTSGMKYEQYF. The CDR3 DNA reads as TGTGCCAGCAGCACCGGGACTAGCGGGATGAAGTACGAGCAGTACTTC.

The chain employs TRBV5-1 and TRBJ2-3, with 9 positions matching TRBD1. Per germline, CDR1 SGHRS and CDR2 YFSETQ. With 3 bases clipped from V and 4 bases from J, the junction kept 12 bases outside the gene matches. This CDR3 has 17 residues. This CDR3 is CASSWLPGQGPSDTQYF. CDR3 DNA: TGCGCCAGCAGCTGGCTCCCGGGACAGGGCCCTTCAGATACGCAGTATTTT.

The chain couples TRBV3-1 (or the pseudogene TRBV3-2) to TRBJ2-5; 7 bases map to TRBD2. The CDR3 contains 14 residues. Trimming took 5 bases from V and 5 from J; bases not matched to a gene: 8. Germline CDR1 LGHDT, CDR2 YNNKEL (reference sequence). The CDR3 DNA reads as TGTGCCAGCAGCGTGGGGGAGGGATGGGAGACCCAGTACTTC. Its protein is CASSVGEGWETQYF.

This rearrangement joins TRBV2 to TRBJ1-2; D remains unclear. The V end lost 6 bases, the J end lost 0 bases, and 11 bases lay between the germline ends. The germline CDR1 and CDR2 sequences are SNHLY and FYNNEI. The CDR3 contains 14 residues. CDR3 loop: CASRISGSNYGYTF. CDR3 sequence (DNA): TGTGCCAGCAGGATAAGCGGCTCTAACTATGGCTACACCTTC.

The chain carries TRBV6-6 and TRBJ2-1; 9 positions agree with TRBD1. V trimming: 6 bases; J trimming: 6 bases; junction bases outside the gene matches: 9. CDR1 is MNHNY, CDR2 SVGAGI, per germline (reference sequence). This CDR3 region has 15 residues. In nucleotides, the CDR3 is TGTGCCAGCAGCGTGGGACAGGGTGGCCTCAATGAGCAGTTCTTC. Residues: CASSVGQGGLNEQFF.

V and J are TRBV2 and TRBJ2-5, with D possibly TRBD1 on 5 matching bases. Trimming removed 8 bases from V and 0 bases from J, with 7 bases in between. This CDR3 is built from 12 residues. Germline V lookup: CDR1 SNHLY, CDR2 FYNNEI. For the CDR3, the DNA is TGTGCCAGCCGCAGGGACCAAGAGACCCAGTACTTC. This gives the protein CASRRDQETQYF.

This clone was seen a few times. V usage is TRBV3-1 (or the pseudogene TRBV3-2) and J usage is TRBJ1-6, with a possible D match to TRBD1 (6 bases). Per the germline V gene, CDR1 is LGHDT and CDR2 is YNNKEL (reference sequence). The ends were cut back, 0 bases at V and 6 bases at J, with 9 bases in the middle. The CDR3 is made up of 15 amino acids. CDR3 nucleotides: TGTGCCAGCAGCCAAGATCCACAGGGTAATTCACCCCTCCACTTT. Its protein is CASSQDPQGNSPLHF.

This clone has a single count. The chain has TRBV5-4 and TRBJ2-5; tentative D call: TRBD2 (6 bases). Germline values: CDR1 SGHNT, CDR2 YYREEE (reference sequence). The V end was cut by 0 bases, the J end by 5 bases, with 17 bases between. The CDR3 extends over 16 amino acids. The CDR3 DNA reads as TGTGCCAGCAGCTTGGTTATGGGGAATGGAGGGGAGACCCAGTACTTC. This translates into CASSLVMGNGGETQYF.

In its sample, this clone was seen once. V usage is TRBV4-2 and J usage is TRBJ2-1; TRBD2 aligns across 8 bases. The CDR3 covers 16 residues. V lost 0 bases to trimming and J lost 4 bases; unmatched junction nucleotides: 5. CDR1 is LGHNA, CDR2 YNFKEQ, per germline. CDR3 bases: TGTGCCAGCAGCCAAGACAGCGGGAGACTTTACAATGAGCAGTTCTTC. Amino acid sequence: CASSQDSGRLYNEQFF.

This clone appeared once. This rearrangement joins TRBV27 to TRBJ1-1, with 8 bases that match TRBD1. Germline-derived CDR1 and CDR2 are MNHEY and SMNVEV (reference sequence). V gave up 2 bases and J gave up 4 bases; unmatched junction bases: 9. The CDR3 spans 16 residues. CDR3: CASSLRPPDRVTEAFF. The CDR3 DNA follows: TGTGCCAGCAGTTTACGCCCTCCGGACAGGGTCACTGAAGCTTTCTTT.

The chain carries TRBV19 and TRBJ1-4; TRBD1 aligns across 9 bases. Looked up from germline, CDR1 is LNHDA and CDR2 is SQIVND (reference sequence). This CDR3 spans 14 amino acids. V was clipped by 4 bases and J by 5 bases; unmatched bases: 2. The CDR3 is CASSKQGANEKLFF. The CDR3 bases are TGTGCCAGTAGTAAACAGGGGGCGAATGAAAAACTGTTTTTT.

The rearrangement links TRBV2 to TRBJ1-2; 7 nucleotides align to TRBD1. V was clipped by 5 bases and J by 5 bases; unmatched bases: 11. The CDR3 contains 15 residues. Germline V lookup: CDR1 SNHLY, CDR2 FYNNEI. This CDR3 is CASSTGPGQQYGYTF. The DNA for the CDR3 is TGTGCCAGCAGTACCGGACCGGGACAGCAATATGGCTACACCTTC.

This rearrangement joins TRBV4-2 to TRBJ1-6; D is unresolved. V dropped 1 base and J dropped 7 bases, with 8 bases sitting between them. There are 14 residues in the CDR3. Germline-derived CDR1 and CDR2 are LGHNA and YNFKEQ. As DNA, the CDR3 is TGTGCCAGCAGCCAAGTGTCCGAGAATTCACCCCTCCACTTT. The encoded protein is CASSQVSENSPLHF.